Below, one T cell receptor beta chain is given with its context. Its antigen is undetermined. This record belongs to a study of T cell repertoires in cytomegalovirus infection. As for the study in general: Public TCR beta signatures indicated both CMV infection and matching HLA type.

Study results and caveats: Of the TCR beta families, the public ones yielded a cumulative frequency that identified carriers of CMV plus the relevant HLA. Across the ex vivo response, the dominant clonotypes were HLA-C-restricted CMV-specific TCR beta clonotypes.

TCRdb analysed the reads with MiXCR anew, one entry per CDR3 protein. The table lists tens of thousands of distinct CDR3 sequences, 3% to 4% of them singletons. The specimen sequenced was PBMCs. This sequence originates from a human donor in good health (CMV status not recorded). Some clones in this sample may be carry-over from other donors' samples.

CDR3 DNA sequence: TGTGCCAGCAGCTTAAGGGGGGATGCAGATACGCAGTATTTT. Translating gives CASSLRGDADTQYF. V gene TRBV7-2 combines with J gene TRBJ2-3, with D perhaps matching TRBD1 or TRBD2 (6 bases each). Germline V CDR1 and CDR2: SGHTA, FQGNSA. The length of the CDR3 is 14 residues. The V end lost 2 bases, the J end lost 4 bases, and 10 bases lay between the germline ends.